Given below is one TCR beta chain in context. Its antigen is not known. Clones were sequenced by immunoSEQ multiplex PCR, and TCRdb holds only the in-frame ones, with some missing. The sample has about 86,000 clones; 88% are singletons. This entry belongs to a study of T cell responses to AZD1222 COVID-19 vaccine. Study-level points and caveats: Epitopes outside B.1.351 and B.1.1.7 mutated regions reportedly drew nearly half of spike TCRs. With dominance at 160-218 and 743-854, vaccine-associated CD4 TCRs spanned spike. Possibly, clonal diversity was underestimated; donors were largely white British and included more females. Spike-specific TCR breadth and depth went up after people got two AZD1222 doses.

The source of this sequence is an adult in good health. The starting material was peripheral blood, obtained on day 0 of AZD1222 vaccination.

The CDR3 protein is CASSYRNSPLHF. DNA for the CDR3: TGTGCCAGCAGTTACCGGAACTCACCCCTCCACTTT. The chain recombines TRBV28 with TRBJ1-6; D unresolved. This CDR3 is built from 12 residues. V lost 4 bases, J lost 10 bases, and 8 bases lay in between. CDR1 is MDHEN and CDR2 is SYDVKM in the germline V gene.